Below are 9 T cell receptor beta chains sequenced from a single sample in a study of T cells in women clearing cervical HPV infection (dated by TCRdb to the late 2010s). Receptors were amplified or captured by the immunoSEQ multiplex PCR assay. TCRdb stores this immuneACCESS table with in-frame sequences only. Part of the clones is absent; in the studies checked, under half of the shortfall reflects unresolved V genes, and no reason is known for the rest. The table for this sample shows about 14,000 clones. The leading ten clones occupy about 7.6% of the sample. The specimen was blood buffy coat. The receptors derive from a woman between 18 and 75 years old with a cervical HPV16 infection that either progressed to CIN3+ or cleared (not recorded which).

As concerns this clone: The CDR3 end falls 3 residues outside the read, so it is completed with the germline J gene. The chain carries TRBV20-1 and TRBJ2-7; 11 bases agree with TRBD1. CDR3 length: 14 residues. Germline assignment: CDR1 DFQATT and CDR2 SNEGSKA (reference sequence). The V segment lost 6 bases and the J segment 3 bases; nucleotides outside the gene matches: 7. The part of the CDR3 DNA that was read is TGCAGTGCGCCCTTGGGGACAGGGGGCTACGAG. Translation gives CSAPLGTGGYE. The CDR3 in its entirety is CSAPLGTGGYEQYF.

To note about this clone: From the germline J gene comes the end of the CDR3, since the read stops 3 residues before it. V usage is TRBV10-3 and J usage is TRBJ2-5; TRBD2 aligns across 15 bases. The CDR3 extends over 14 amino acids. From germline, CDR1 is ENHRY and CDR2 SYGVKD. The V and J ends lost 10 bases and 5 bases, in that order; junction bases with no gene match: 5. CDR3 protein: CATGLAGGTETQYF. The DNA read from the CDR3 is TGTGCCACGGGACTAGCGGGAGGAACCGAGACC.

Judged by frequency, this clone is medium-sized (0.01 to 0.1%). The read ends 3 residues shy of where the CDR3 ends; the end is completed using the germline J gene. The chain has TRBV18 and TRBJ1-1; TRBD1 agrees at 7 bases. V lost 3 bases, J lost 6 bases, and 4 bases stayed unmatched. Germline V CDR1 and CDR2: KGHSH, LQKENI. This CDR3 spans 13 amino acids. CDR3 sequence: CASSPGTASEAFF. The DNA read from the CDR3 is TGTGCCAGCTCACCCGGGACAGCCTCTGAA.

Comment on this clone: The read ends 3 residues early relative to the CDR3; the germline J gene fills the gap. The V gene is TRBV6-2 or TRBV6-3, the J gene TRBJ1-2, with D tentatively TRBD1 (5 bases). Germline V gives CDR1 MNHEY, CDR2 SVGEGT. There are 15 residues in the CDR3. Incomplete CDR3 DNA: TGTGCCAGCATCGCCTCCGGGACTATTACCTACGAC. This translates into CASIASGTITYD. The entire CDR3 protein is CASIASGTITYDYTF.

On this clone: Read coverage stops 3 residues before the CDR3 terminus; the germline J gene supplies the remainder. The chain links TRBV6-2 or TRBV6-3 to TRBJ2-5, with D perhaps TRBD1 (5 bases). The CDR3 sequence is 15 residues long. Trimming cost V 0 bases and J 3 bases, with 11 bases left between them. CDR1 is MNHEY and CDR2 is SVGEGT in the germline V gene. The CDR3 reads CASSYSATDKETQYF. The covered CDR3 bases are TGTGCCAGCAGTTACTCGGCGACAGACAAAGAGACC.

Worth noting for this clone: Read sequence stops 3 residues before the CDR3 end, and the germline J gene provides the missing end. The V call is TRBV7-2, the J call TRBJ2-3; 8 nucleotides align to TRBD1. Germline-derived CDR1 and CDR2 are SGHTA and FQGNSA. The CDR3 is 14 amino acids. The sequenced part of the CDR3 DNA is TGTGCCAGCAGTCAGGGGGCAGGACGGGAGCCG. Protein sequence: CASSQGAGREP. The whole CDR3 sequence reads CASSQGAGREPQYF.

Notes on this clone: The read ends 3 residues early relative to the CDR3; the germline J gene fills the gap. V usage is TRBV28 and J usage is TRBJ2-7, with 7 positions matching TRBD1. The CDR3 has 13 residues. CDR1 and CDR2 from the germline V gene are MDHEN and SYDVKM. V shed 4 bases, J shed 3 bases, and the junction held 3 bases outside the gene matches. The CDR3 here is CASSSGQFYEQYF. CDR3 DNA (partial): TGTGCCAGCAGTTCGGGACAGTTCTACGAG.

About this clone itself: The read falls 3 residues short of the CDR3 end, and the missing part is taken from the germline J gene. The J gene is TRBJ2-1, the V gene TRBV4-1, with D tentatively TRBD1 (5 bases). CDR3 length: 15 amino acids. The V and J ends lost 3 bases and 0 bases respectively, with 9 bases between them. Germline loops: CDR1 MGHRA, CDR2 YSYEKL. CDR3 DNA (partial): TGCGCCAGCAGCCAGACAGTTAGCTCCTACAATGAG. Its protein is CASSQTVSSYNE. The full CDR3 sequence reads CASSQTVSSYNEQFF.

On this clone: The CDR3 end is not reached by the read, which stops 3 residues before it; the germline J gene fills it in. V usage is TRBV19 and J usage is TRBJ1-2; no definite D call. The length of the CDR3 is 19 residues. Per the germline V gene, CDR1 is LNHDA and CDR2 is SQIVND (reference sequence). The CDR3 loop reads CASSNGIAGAQNFYNDYTF. The sequenced CDR3 bases are TGTGCCAGTAGTAACGGTATAGCGGGAGCTCAGAATTTTTACAATGAC.